The next 30 T cell receptor beta chains were all read from a single sample in a study of cytomegalovirus exposure and HLA in healthy donors. It was with 60 Vbeta and 13 Jbeta primers that the PCR ran. Assay: immunoSEQ multiplex PCR; the TCRdb copy retains only in-frame clones and omits some. The sample lists 65,000 to 95,000 clones, roughly four fifths occurring once. Sequencing was carried out using PBMCs. The receptors here all came from a man between 65 and 85 years old in good health and CMV-seronegative.

The chain has TRBV23-1 and TRBJ2-1; TRBD2 might be the D (5 bases). TRBV23-1 is an ORF, and what it does is uncertain. Between the trimmed V and J ends, which lost 4 bases and 5 bases, there was a span of 18 bases. The CDR3 contains 16 residues. CDR3 protein: CASSLPRRTDNNEQFF. Written as DNA, the CDR3 is TGCGCCAGCAGTCTCCCCCGGCGGACTGACAACAATGAGCAGTTCTTC.

This clone has more than one count but fewer than ten. The gene calls are TRBV15 and TRBJ2-7; D possibly corresponds to TRBD2 (5 bases). CDR3 size: 14 residues. The V end lost 1 base, the J end lost 1 base, and 8 bases lay between the germline ends. The germline V gene encodes CDR1 LNHNV and CDR2 YYDKDF (reference sequence). Here the CDR3 reads CATSRARGSYEQYF. In nucleotides, the CDR3 is TGTGCCACCAGCAGAGCCCGGGGATCCTACGAGCAGTACTTC.

This chain links TRBV30 with TRBJ2-5; no clear D. CDR3 length: 12 amino acids. Trimming removed 2 bases at V and 1 base at J, with 5 bases between. In germline, CDR1 is GTSNPN, CDR2 SVGIG (reference sequence). The chain's CDR3 is CAWSLFQETQYF. The CDR3 DNA is TGTGCCTGGAGTCTATTCCAAGAGACCCAGTACTTC.

Comments on this clone: A read error may produce the germline difference seen at one junction end. This chain uses TRBV19 with TRBJ2-2, with 7 bases lining up with TRBD2. CDR1 LNHDA and CDR2 SQIVND come from the germline V gene (reference sequence). This CDR3 region has 17 residues. The DNA for the CDR3 is TGTGCCAGTAGTTTAGAAACCGGACTAGGAGGCACCGGGGAGCTGTTTTTT. Translation: CASSLETGLGGTGELFF. The whole variable domain, remainder taken from reference TRBV19 and TRBJ2-2, is DGGITQSPKYLFRKEGQNVTLSCEQNLNHDAMYWYRQDPGQGLRLIYYSQIVNDFQKGDIAEGYSVSREKKESFPLTVTSAQKNPTAFYLCASSLETGLGGTGELFFGEGSRLTVL.

V is TRBV6-1 and J is TRBJ2-7; D is possibly TRBD2 (5 bases). This CDR3 spans 12 amino acids. The ends were cut back, 8 bases at V and 2 bases at J, with 10 bases in the middle. Germline V gene lookup returns CDR1 MNHNS and CDR2 SASEGT. The CDR3 DNA follows: TGTGCCAGCGGGAGAGTCGCCTACGAGCAGTACTTC. Amino acid sequence: CASGRVAYEQYF.

This clone turned up a few times. This chain connects TRBV18 to TRBJ1-5; TRBD1 matches 8 bases. The length of the CDR3 is 13 residues. Germline lookup yields CDR1 KGHSH and CDR2 LQKENI. The V and J ends lost 3 bases and 5 bases, in that order; junction bases with no gene match: 0. DNA of the CDR3: TGTGCCAGCTCACCGGACAGGGATCAGCCCCAGCATTTT. It encodes CASSPDRDQPQHF.

V is TRBV5-1 and J is TRBJ2-5; 7 nucleotides align to TRBD1. This CDR3 comprises 14 residues. V dropped 4 bases and J dropped 1; count of bases not matched to a gene: 4. Germline V gene data show CDR1 as SGHRS and CDR2 as YFSETQ. CDR3 residues: CASSVQGVQETQYF. For the CDR3, the DNA is TGCGCCAGCAGCGTCCAGGGGGTCCAAGAGACCCAGTACTTC.

J is TRBJ2-3 and V is TRBV6-1; TRBD2 is a possible D gene (6 bases). This CDR3 region has 13 residues. Trimming shortened V by 1 base and J by 8 bases, and 10 bases separated the two germline ends. Germline V gene data show CDR1 as MNHNS and CDR2 as SASEGT. The CDR3 nucleotides are TGTGCCAGCAGTGAAGGACTAGATGTTACGCAGTATTTT. This translates into CASSEGLDVTQYF.

This rearrangement joins TRBV30 to TRBJ1-6; TRBD1 matches 10 bases. The CDR3 is 17 amino acids. Per the germline V gene, CDR1 is GTSNPN and CDR2 is SVGIG (reference sequence). The V segment lost 1 base and the J segment 5 bases; nucleotides outside the gene matches: 8. DNA for the CDR3: TGTGCCTGGAGTGATGGACAGGGGGTCGAGAATAATTCACCCCTCCACTTT. Translating gives CAWSDGQGVENNSPLHF.

The chain uses TRBV7-9 and TRBJ1-3; D might be TRBD1 (5 bases). V was trimmed by 2 bases and J by 1 base, leaving 12 bases between them. The CDR3 loop spans 16 amino acids. Germline V gene sequence: CDR1 SEHNR, CDR2 FQNEAQ (reference sequence). CDR3 sequence: CASSLRPDKSGNTIYF. For the CDR3, the DNA is TGTGCCAGCAGCTTACGGCCGGACAAGTCTGGAAACACCATATATTTT.

This clone has only one observation. This chain links TRBV6-5 with TRBJ2-5, with 10 bases that match TRBD2. Germline V CDR1 and CDR2: MNHEY, SVGAGI. The CDR3 totals 15 residues. The junction had 4 bases not matched to a gene; V was cut back by 6 bases and J by 0 bases. Written as DNA, the CDR3 is TGTGCCAGCAGCCCAGCGGGAGGGAACCAAGAGACCCAGTACTTC. Amino acid sequence: CASSPAGGNQETQYF.

The chain recombines TRBV2 with TRBJ2-1; the match to TRBD1 covers 7 bases. This CDR3 is 16 amino acids long. CDR1 and CDR2 from the germline V gene are SNHLY and FYNNEI. The trim removed 4 bases at V and 4 bases at J, leaving 10 bases unmatched. CDR3 residues: CASSALQGPLYNEQFF. DNA for the CDR3: TGTGCCAGCAGTGCTTTACAGGGGCCCTTGTACAATGAGCAGTTCTTC.

V gene TRBV5-1 combines with J gene TRBJ2-2, with D possibly being TRBD2 (5 bases). The germline gives CDR1 SGHRS, CDR2 YFSETQ. The CDR3 runs to 14 residues. V was cut by 2 bases and J by 8 bases, with 13 bases left in between. The DNA for the CDR3 is TGCGCCAGCAGCTTTGAGCGGCCCACAGGGGAGCTGTTTTTT. This translates into CASSFERPTGELFF.

The chain employs TRBV7-2 and TRBJ1-2, with D uncertain. The V gene lost 1 base and the J gene lost 2 bases, with 8 bases spanning the gap. Germline CDR1 SGHTA, CDR2 FQGNSA. This CDR3 has 14 residues. Written as DNA, the CDR3 is TGTGCCAGCAGCTTAGATACGGGGAACTATGGCTACACCTTC. Translated, it gives CASSLDTGNYGYTF.

This chain uses TRBV5-4 with TRBJ1-2; TRBD1 agrees at 7 bases. Germline loops: CDR1 SGHNT, CDR2 YYREEE (reference sequence). The length of the CDR3 is 15 residues. V lost 4 bases and J lost 6; bases outside the gene matches: 12. DNA of the CDR3: TGTGCCAGCAGCCACAAACAGGGGCCCAGGGATGGCTACACCTTC. Translated: CASSHKQGPRDGYTF. Using reference TRBV5-4 and TRBJ1-2 for the parts outside the CDR3, the full variable domain is ETGVTQSPTHLIKTRGQQVTLRCSSQSGHNTVSWYQQALGQGPQFIFQYYREEENGRGNFPPRFSGLQFPNYSSELNVNALELDDSALYLCASSHKQGPRDGYTFGSGTRLTVV.

The chain couples TRBV7-2 to TRBJ2-2; TRBD2 agrees at 9 bases. V was pared by 4 bases and J by 3 bases, with 9 bases of the junction left unmatched. CDR1 is SGHTA and CDR2 is FQGNSA in the germline V gene. CDR3 length: 17 amino acids. The CDR3 DNA sequence: TGTGCCAGCAGCTCTAAACCGACTAGCGGATACACCGGGGAGCTGTTTTTT. Translation: CASSSKPTSGYTGELFF.

This chain links TRBV30 with TRBJ1-1; D is undetermined. Germline V lookup: CDR1 GTSNPN, CDR2 SVGIG (reference sequence). Trimming shortened V by 4 bases and J by 2 bases, and 8 bases separated the two germline ends. The CDR3 spans 12 residues. DNA for the CDR3: TGTGCCTGGATGGGGAGCAACACTGAAGCTTTCTTT. Translation: CAWMGSNTEAFF. Filled out from reference TRBV30 and TRBJ1-1, the complete variable domain reads SQTIHQWPATLVQPVGSPLSLECTVEGTSNPNLYWYRQAAGRGLQLLFYSVGIGQISSEVPQNLSASRPQDRQFILSSKKLLLSDSGFYLCAWMGSNTEAFFGQGTRLTVV.

This clone was recorded once. V and J are TRBV10-3 and TRBJ1-2; no firm D call. V lost 6 bases and J 4 bases, leaving 15 bases between the germline ends. CDR1 ENHRY and CDR2 SYGVKD come from the germline V gene. The CDR3 runs 14 residues. CDR3 sequence reads: CAISENEAAYGYTF. CDR3 DNA sequence: TGTGCCATCAGCGAAAACGAGGCAGCCTATGGCTACACCTTC.

The chain uses TRBV6-1 and TRBJ1-6, with 9 positions matching TRBD1. The CDR3 contains 15 residues. The trim removed 6 bases at V and 7 bases at J, leaving 7 bases unmatched. Germline V CDR1 and CDR2: MNHNS, SASEGT. The CDR3 protein is CASREDRGENSPLHF. CDR3 DNA: TGTGCCAGCAGGGAGGACAGGGGAGAAAATTCACCCCTCCACTTT.

J is TRBJ2-5 and V is TRBV7-6, with 12 bases fitting TRBD2. The germline CDR1 and CDR2 sequences are SGHVS and FNYEAQ. This CDR3 has 17 residues. V was pared by 1 base and J by 5 bases, with 8 bases of the junction left unmatched. CDR3 coding DNA: TGTGCCAGCAGCTTAGGGGCTAGCGGGAGGGCCTCGGAGACCCAGTACTTC. Translating it yields CASSLGASGRASETQYF.

CDR3 loop: CASRTGGVNEKLFF. DNA of the CDR3: TGCGCCAGCAGGACAGGGGGAGTTAATGAAAAACTGTTTTTT. The V call is TRBV5-1, the J call TRBJ1-4; 9 bases fit TRBD1. This CDR3 spans 14 amino acids. V lost 5 bases and J lost 4; bases outside the gene matches: 3. CDR1 is SGHRS, CDR2 YFSETQ, per germline.

This clone appeared a single time. The chain links TRBV6-5 to TRBJ1-3; 9 bases agree with TRBD1. This CDR3 spans 15 amino acids. Trimming took 6 bases from V and 3 from J; bases not matched to a gene: 6. CDR1 is MNHEY and CDR2 is SVGAGI in the germline V gene. CDR3 coding DNA: TGTGCCAGCAGCCGACAGGGGGTCTTTGGAAACACCATATATTTT. The encoded protein is CASSRQGVFGNTIYF.

The chain recombines TRBV5-1 with TRBJ2-2; TRBD2 agrees at 8 bases. V was clipped by 2 bases and J by 5 bases; unmatched bases: 8. CDR3 length: 16 amino acids. Per the germline V gene, CDR1 is SGHRS and CDR2 is YFSETQ. CDR3 in amino acids: CASSFMRAGDTGELFF. DNA for the CDR3: TGCGCCAGCAGCTTTATGCGAGCGGGAGATACCGGGGAGCTGTTTTTT. Looking up the rest from reference TRBV5-1 and TRBJ2-2 gives the full variable domain: KAGVTQTPRYLIKTRGQQVTLSCSPISGHRSVSWYQQTPGQGLQFLFEYFSETQRNKGNFPGRFSGRQFSNSRSEMNVSTLELGDSALYLCASSFMRAGDTGELFFGEGSRLTVL.

The V call is TRBV4-3, the J call TRBJ2-7; D is perhaps TRBD1 (5 bases). The V end was cut by 3 bases, the J end by 0 bases, with 18 bases between. Germline lookup yields CDR1 LGHNA and CDR2 YSLEER. This CDR3 spans 17 amino acids. CDR3 sequence (DNA): TGCGCCAGCAGCCAGGATCCGGGCCCAGGGCCCTCCTACGAGCAGTACTTC. Protein product: CASSQDPGPGPSYEQYF.

The chain recombines TRBV6-1 with TRBJ2-7; 7 nucleotides agree with TRBD1. CDR1 is MNHNS, CDR2 SASEGT, per germline. V shed 7 bases, J shed 6 bases, and the junction held 15 bases outside the gene matches. This CDR3 comprises 15 residues. In DNA, the CDR3 is TGTGCCAGCACCGGACAGGTCGGGGTGTCTTCCGAGCAGTACTTC. Amino acids: CASTGQVGVSSEQYF.

CDR3 coding DNA: TGTGCCAGCCGGGGGAGGCGGGAGTGGTCCTACGAGCAGTACTTC. This sequence encodes CASRGRREWSYEQYF. The chain is built from TRBV6-1 and TRBJ2-7; 7 nucleotides agree with TRBD2. The CDR3 runs to 15 residues. Unmatched junction bases numbered 11, after V lost 8 bases and J lost 1 base. Germline V gene sequence: CDR1 MNHNS, CDR2 SASEGT.

The count of this clone is one. V is TRBV6-5 and J is TRBJ1-1; 8 bases are a match to TRBD1. Germline V gene sequence: CDR1 MNHEY, CDR2 SVGAGI. The V and J ends lost 7 bases and 5 bases, in that order; junction bases with no gene match: 9. This CDR3 spans 14 amino acids. The CDR3 nucleotides are TGTGCCAGCACTCGAAACAGGGGGATGACTGAAGCTTTCTTT. Protein product: CASTRNRGMTEAFF.

J is TRBJ1-5 and V is TRBV18; a weak D match, TRBD1 (5 bases). Per germline, CDR1 KGHSH and CDR2 LQKENI. Trimming shortened V by 5 bases and J by 3 bases, and 14 bases separated the two germline ends. The CDR3 length is 15 residues. CDR3 protein: CASSAPGLINQPQHF. The CDR3 region has the DNA TGTGCCAGCTCAGCCCCGGGACTGATCAATCAGCCCCAGCATTTT. Variable domain in full (rest from reference TRBV18 and TRBJ1-5): NAGVMQNPRHLVRRRGQEARLRCSPMKGHSHVYWYRQLPEEGLKFMVYLQKENIIDESGMPKERFSAEFPKEGPSILRIQQVVRGDSAAYFCASSAPGLINQPQHFGDGTRLSIL.

The genes are TRBV30 and TRBJ1-2, with 11 bases lining up with TRBD1. Germline V CDR1 and CDR2: GTSNPN, SVGIG (reference sequence). J gave up 3 bases and V 6 bases, and 6 bases lay outside the gene matches. This CDR3 has 14 residues. The CDR3 bases are TGTGCCTGCAAGGGACAGGGGGACTACTATGGCTACACCTTC. Protein sequence: CACKGQGDYYGYTF.

This clone came up once. Relative to the germline gene, one junction end is altered; a read error may explain this. The rearrangement joins TRBV7-8 to TRBJ1-1; the match to TRBD1 covers 7 bases. The CDR3 has 15 residues. From germline, CDR1 is SGHVS and CDR2 FQNEAQ. The CDR3 DNA follows: TGTGCCAGCAGCTTAGCCCCAGGGGGGAACGCTGAAGCTTTCTTT. Translating it yields CASSLAPGGNAEAFF.